This T cell receptor (beta chain) was profiled in a study of OX40 agonist ivuxolimab in advanced cancers. A note on this clone: Antigen unknown.

Measured with immunoSEQ multiplex PCR; TCRdb has only the in-frame clones, and not every one. The sample contains roughly 53,000 clones, roughly 90% of which appear only once. CDR1 is LNHDA and CDR2 is SQIVND in the germline V gene (reference sequence). The V gene end was trimmed by 5 bases and the J gene end by 10 bases; junction bases not matched to a gene: 15. The CDR3 extends over 16 amino acids. Notes on the study in general: CD4+ T cells averaged fewer expanded clones than CD8+ T cells.

Source: CD4+ or CD8+ T cells sorted from blood, taken in a trial of the OX40 agonist ivuxolimab. The TCR sequence derives from an adult with an advanced solid tumor such as melanoma, head and neck, liver or kidney cancer. The V and J genes are TRBV19 and TRBJ1-2, with 11 bases that match TRBD1. For the CDR3, the DNA is TGTGCCAGTAGTCCAGGACAGGGGGCCGCCTTTGTTGACTACACCTTC. As protein: CASSPGQGAAFVDYTF.